This TCR beta chain was recorded in a study of ipilimumab plus nivolumab after autologous stem cell transplantation. Looked up from germline, CDR1 is MNHEY and CDR2 is SMNVEV (reference sequence). V was shortened by 3 bases and J by 7 bases, with 10 bases between the two germline ends. This CDR3 is built from 14 residues. Libraries were prepared by immunoSEQ multiplex PCR; TCRdb keeps only in-frame clonotypes and omits some of them. The sample has 15,000 or so clones, 75% to 90% seen once. This chain joins TRBV27 and TRBJ1-6, with D unclear. This receptor was obtained from a male donor with diffuse large B-cell lymphoma. Sequences were derived from PBMCs, sampled in a trial of ipilimumab plus nivolumab as post-transplant consolidation. CDR3 coding DNA: TGTGCCAGCAGTTTTGGGTCAGCGAATTCACCCCTCCACTTT. Its protein is CASSFGSANSPLHF.